This TCR beta chain is from a study of regulatory T cells in long-lasting Graves disease. Whole-study findings and limits: Favoring TRBV28, TRBJ1-2 and TRBJ2-5 was a feature seen in persistent disease.

Described time point: newly diagnosed GD, antithyroid drugs for less than 3 months. From RNA extracted from PBMCs, the TCR library was made. Germline V gene lookup returns CDR1 LNHNV and CDR2 YYDKDF (reference sequence). The CDR3 has 15 amino acids. Trimming took 0 bases from V and 6 from J, leaving 12 bases between them. A note on this clonotype: The antigen is unknown.

HTBI primers from iRepertoire and Arm-PCR of CDR3 regions yielded the TCR beta libraries. Via MiXCR, TCRdb re-called the multiplex PCR reads, giving one row per CDR3 protein. The sample includes about 620,000 distinct CDR3 sequences, roughly 15% of them seen just once. This sample also belongs to another study, concerning T cells in Graves' hyperthyroidism and ophthalmopathy. That report notes: First-round RT-PCR of the TCR CDR3 relied on the HTBI primer set. The model made its ophthalmopathy prediction, and onset followed a median 6.5 months later.

This chain uses TRBV15 with TRBJ1-5; weak D call: TRBD1 (5 bases). Sequences were derived from peripheral blood mononuclear cells (PBMCs), sampled at new diagnosis, from a patient treated with antithyroid drugs. The sequence was collected from a young woman with Graves disease. The CDR3 sequence is CATSRDRRGLQPQHF. The CDR3 DNA sequence: TGTGCCACCAGCAGAGATCGACGGGGCCTTCAGCCCCAGCATTTT.